These 22 T cell receptor beta chains were sequenced from one sample in a study of blood T cell repertoires in COVID-19. Sequencing was performed with immunoSEQ multiplex PCR; in TCRdb, only in-frame clones are kept and a portion is missing. The repertoire holds about 150,000 clones, more than 85% seen once, with 2.4% in the top ten. The sequenced material came from peripheral blood. The receptors originated from a woman between 65 and 79 years old with acute or convalescent COVID-19.

This clone was seen once. The chain joins TRBV5-1 to TRBJ2-1; D is unclear. The CDR3 has 14 amino acids. V lost 4 bases, J lost 2 bases, and 10 bases lay in between. CDR1 and CDR2 (germline): SGHRS, YFSETQ. This CDR3 reads CASSLEETYNEQFF. In nucleotides, the CDR3 is TGCGCCAGCAGCCTCGAGGAGACCTACAATGAGCAGTTCTTC.

The chain recombines TRBV5-1 with TRBJ2-5; 8 bases agree with TRBD2. The V and J ends lost 0 bases and 5 bases, in that order; junction bases with no gene match: 9. Germline CDR1 and CDR2: SGHRS and YFSETQ. This CDR3 region has 16 residues. DNA of the CDR3: TGCGCCAGCAGCTTGGTAGTACGGGGGGGCCGGGAGACCCAGTACTTC. It encodes CASSLVVRGGRETQYF.

The V call is TRBV19, the J call TRBJ1-3, with 8 bases matching TRBD1. In germline, CDR1 is LNHDA, CDR2 SQIVND (reference sequence). The CDR3 has 11 amino acids. J lost 14 bases, V lost 5 bases, and 5 bases had no gene match. For the CDR3, the DNA is TGTGCCAGTAGTGCCGGGGGACAGGTATATTTT. Its translation: CASSAGGQVYF.

The chain joins TRBV7-9 to TRBJ1-4; D gene ambiguous. The CDR3 is made up of 15 amino acids. The germline gives CDR1 SEHNR, CDR2 FQNEAQ (reference sequence). Trimming pared 8 bases from V and 7 bases from J, leaving 20 bases between. This CDR3 reads CASARVAGPSEKLFF. The CDR3 coding sequence is TGTGCCAGCGCGCGGGTGGCGGGCCCCAGTGAAAAACTGTTTTTT.

V usage is TRBV6-4 and J usage is TRBJ1-4, with D maybe TRBD1 (5 bases). Between the trimmed V and J ends, which lost 7 bases and 7 bases, there was a span of 25 bases. The CDR3 sequence is 17 residues long. Germline V CDR1 and CDR2: MRHNA, SNTAGT. The CDR3 sequence is CASTVLPGRGGGEKLFF. CDR3 nucleotides: TGTGCCAGCACCGTACTCCCAGGGAGGGGTGGGGGTGAAAAACTGTTTTTT.

The gene calls are TRBV3-1 (or the pseudogene TRBV3-2) and TRBJ2-1, with 11 bases lining up with TRBD2. Losses at the gene ends were 0 bases for V and 7 bases for J; bases not matched to a gene: 8. The CDR3 extends over 17 amino acids. Germline V lookup: CDR1 LGHDT, CDR2 YNNKEL (reference sequence). As DNA, the CDR3 is TGTGCCAGCAGCCAAGAGTGGCTAGCGGGGGGAGGTAATGAGCAGTTCTTC. Amino acid sequence: CASSQEWLAGGGNEQFF.

J is TRBJ1-4 and V is TRBV11-2; D is unresolved. Germline CDR1 and CDR2: SGHAT and FQNNGV. This CDR3 contains 12 residues. Between the trimmed V and J ends, which lost 3 bases and 16 bases, there was a span of 15 bases. The CDR3 reads CASSLLVGGRFF. Here the CDR3 DNA reads TGTGCCAGCAGCTTGCTTGTAGGAGGGAGGTTTTTT.

The chain carries TRBV6-5 and TRBJ2-2; 9 positions agree with TRBD1. V shed 7 bases, J shed 1 base, and the junction held 4 bases outside the gene matches. The CDR3 is 15 residues long. From germline, CDR1 is MNHEY and CDR2 SVGAGI. The CDR3 bases are TGTGCCAGCAAATTGGGACAGGGGAACACCGGGGAGCTGTTTTTT. It yields the protein CASKLGQGNTGELFF.

V usage is TRBV7-2 and J usage is TRBJ2-4; 7 positions match TRBD1. CDR3 length: 14 residues. Losses at the gene ends were 5 bases for V and 6 bases for J; bases not matched to a gene: 7. The germline CDR1 and CDR2 sequences are SGHTA and FQGNSA. CDR3 in DNA: TGTGCCAGCAGCCGGAGGACAGGAGGAAACATTCAGTACTTC. It encodes CASSRRTGGNIQYF. Filled out from reference TRBV7-2 and TRBJ2-4, the complete variable domain reads GAGVSQSPSNKVTEKGKDVELRCDPISGHTALYWYRQSLGQGLEFLIYFQGNSAPDKSGLPSDRFSAERTGGSVSTLTIQRTQQEDSAVYLCASSRRTGGNIQYFGAGTRLSVL.

This clone has more than one count but fewer than ten. The CDR3 DNA is TGTGCCTGGAGTATAGGGACAGGGGTAGAGACCCAGTACTTC. This encodes CAWSIGTGVETQYF. The chain is built from TRBV30 and TRBJ2-5; TRBD1 aligns across 10 bases. Germline V gives CDR1 GTSNPN, CDR2 SVGIG (reference sequence). Trimming removed 2 bases from V and 4 bases from J; junction bases left unmatched: 4. The CDR3 spans 14 residues.

The chain links TRBV4-2 to TRBJ1-4; D possibly corresponds to TRBD1 (6 bases). V gave up 10 bases and J gave up 5 bases, with 17 bases separating them. CDR3 length equals 14 residues. Germline assignment: CDR1 LGHNA and CDR2 YNFKEQ. The CDR3 DNA is TGTGCCACACTCACCCAGGGGTTAAATGAAAAACTGTTTTTT. Translated: CATLTQGLNEKLFF.

This chain uses TRBV19 with TRBJ2-2; 9 bases map to TRBD1. Germline loops: CDR1 LNHDA, CDR2 SQIVND (reference sequence). The V and J ends lost 4 bases and 1 base, in that order; junction bases with no gene match: 4. This CDR3 is built from 16 residues. In DNA, the CDR3 is TGTGCCAGTAGTACCCCGGGACAGGGGAACACCGGGGAGCTGTTTTTT. Translation: CASSTPGQGNTGELFF.

This sequence joins TRBV7-9 and TRBJ1-2, with 7 bases identical to TRBD1. The germline V gene encodes CDR1 SEHNR and CDR2 FQNEAQ (reference sequence). The CDR3 is 12 residues long. V dropped 10 bases and J dropped 8; count of bases not matched to a gene: 10. CDR3 nucleotide sequence: TGTGCCACCCCAGGGGGATGGCACGGCTACACCTTC. Its protein product is CATPGGWHGYTF.

The CDR3, as DNA: TGTGCCAGCAGCCAGCCACAGGGAGGGACGAACTATGGCTACACCTTC. This translates into CASSQPQGGTNYGYTF. The rearrangement joins TRBV7-9 to TRBJ1-2, with D possibly matching TRBD1 (6 bases). The V end lost 5 bases, the J end lost 2 bases, and 18 bases lay between the germline ends. This CDR3 comprises 16 residues. CDR1 SEHNR and CDR2 FQNEAQ come from the germline V gene (reference sequence).

The chain uses TRBV14 and TRBJ1-3, with 10 bases identical to TRBD1. V trimming: 3 bases; J trimming: 0 bases; junction bases outside the gene matches: 8. CDR3 length: 18 residues. CDR1 SGHDN and CDR2 FVKESK come from the germline V gene. DNA for the CDR3: TGTGCCAGCAGCCAGAGGGGACGGGACAGGGGCTCTGGAAACACCATATATTTT. Encoded protein: CASSQRGRDRGSGNTIYF.

CDR3 residues: CASSQVVGTNGYTF. In DNA, the CDR3 is TGTGCCAGCAGCCAAGTGGTGGGGACAAATGGCTACACCTTC. The chain has TRBV3-1 (or the pseudogene TRBV3-2) and TRBJ1-2; weak D call: TRBD1 (6 bases). Per germline, CDR1 LGHDT and CDR2 YNNKEL (reference sequence). This CDR3 spans 14 amino acids. V was pared by 1 base and J by 6 bases, with 12 bases between.

DNA for the CDR3: TGTGCCAGCAGTCTCCGGGCAGGGAGGGGGGGCATGAACACTGAAGCTTTCTTT. Translated: CASSLRAGRGGMNTEAFF. The rearrangement uses TRBV6-6 and TRBJ1-1; D perhaps matches TRBD1 (6 bases). CDR1 and CDR2 (germline): MNHNY, SVGAGI (reference sequence). V was pared by 5 bases and J by 0 bases, with 22 bases between. The CDR3 has 18 residues.

The chain joins TRBV2 to TRBJ1-2, with D possibly matching TRBD1 (6 bases). V dropped 7 bases and J dropped 5 bases, with 14 bases sitting between them. Per the germline V gene, CDR1 is SNHLY and CDR2 is FYNNEI. The CDR3 loop spans 13 amino acids. CDR3 coding DNA: TGTGCCAGCATCCCGGACAGTGGATATGGCTACACCTTC. Translated, it gives CASIPDSGYGYTF.

The gene calls are TRBV30 and TRBJ1-5; 9 nucleotides line up with TRBD1. The CDR3 runs 16 residues. Germline V CDR1 and CDR2: GTSNPN, SVGIG (reference sequence). V lost 3 bases, J lost 4 bases, and 10 bases stayed unmatched. The CDR3 sequence: CAWSYAGQGNNQPQHF. The CDR3 nucleotides are TGTGCCTGGAGCTACGCGGGACAGGGCAATAATCAGCCCCAGCATTTT.

The chain is built from TRBV5-1 and TRBJ2-1, with TRBD2 identical over 8 bases. CDR1 and CDR2 (germline): SGHRS, YFSETQ. CDR3 size: 16 residues. The trim removed 1 base at V and 6 bases at J, leaving 9 bases unmatched. CDR3 sequence reads: CASSLTSGASRNEQFF. The CDR3 DNA follows: TGCGCCAGCAGCTTGACTAGCGGCGCATCCCGCAATGAGCAGTTCTTC.

The V and J genes are TRBV5-6 and TRBJ1-2; 9 bases are a match to TRBD1. The germline V gene encodes CDR1 SGHDT and CDR2 YYEEEE. V was pared by 4 bases and J by 5 bases, with 3 bases of the junction left unmatched. This CDR3 has 13 amino acids. CDR3 protein: CASSGDRVYGYTF. In DNA, the CDR3 is TGTGCCAGCAGCGGGGACAGGGTTTATGGCTACACCTTC.

This sequence joins TRBV10-2 and TRBJ2-7; 13 bases are a match to TRBD2. V lost 6 bases and J lost 0; bases outside the gene matches: 5. The CDR3 contains 16 residues. The germline V gene has CDR1 WSHSY and CDR2 SAAADI. The chain's CDR3 is CASSRGLAGSSYEQYF. The CDR3 nucleotides are TGCGCCAGCAGCCGGGGACTAGCGGGGTCCTCCTACGAGCAGTACTTC.